This T cell receptor beta chain was observed in a study of blood T cells in healthy people across ages. The CDR3 is made up of 12 amino acids. Germline CDR1 is DFQATT and CDR2 is SNEGSKA (reference sequence). The V end was cut by 5 bases, the J end by 0 bases, with 8 bases between. This clonotype was counted ten times or more. Then a second PCR, running roughly 7 to 11 cycles, was carried out with a sample-barcoded 5' primer and a J-beta primer mix. TCRdb analysed the 5' RACE reads with MiXCR anew, one entry per CDR3 protein. The sample has some 940,000 distinct CDR3 sequences; 25% to 30% are singletons. These data are also associated with another study on T cells of mothers and their children.

The source of this sequence is a middle-aged woman in good health. This chain connects TRBV20-1 to TRBJ2-7; D is uncertain. Sequenced: blood. CDR3 in DNA: TGCAGTGCTCACAGAAGCTCCTACGAGCAGTACTTC. Translating it yields CSAHRSSYEQYF.